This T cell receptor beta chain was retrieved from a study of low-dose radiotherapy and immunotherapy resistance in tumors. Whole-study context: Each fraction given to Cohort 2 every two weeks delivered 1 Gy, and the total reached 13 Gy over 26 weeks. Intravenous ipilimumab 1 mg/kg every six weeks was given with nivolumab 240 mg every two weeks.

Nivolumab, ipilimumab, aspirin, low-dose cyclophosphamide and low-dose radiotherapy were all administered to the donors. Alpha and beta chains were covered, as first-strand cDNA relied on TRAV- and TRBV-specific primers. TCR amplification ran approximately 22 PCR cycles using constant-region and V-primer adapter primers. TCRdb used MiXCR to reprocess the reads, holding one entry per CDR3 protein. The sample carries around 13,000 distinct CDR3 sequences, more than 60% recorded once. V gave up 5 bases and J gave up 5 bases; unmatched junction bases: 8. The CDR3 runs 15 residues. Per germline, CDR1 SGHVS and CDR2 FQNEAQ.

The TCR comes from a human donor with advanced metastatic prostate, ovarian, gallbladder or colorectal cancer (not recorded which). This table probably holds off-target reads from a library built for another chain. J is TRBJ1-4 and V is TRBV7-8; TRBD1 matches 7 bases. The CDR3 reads CASSRLGTENEKLFF. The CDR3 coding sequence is TGTGCCAGCAGCCGACTTGGGACAGAAAATGAAAAACTGTTTTTT.